Given below is one T cell receptor (beta chain) in context. Assay used: immunoSEQ multiplex PCR; TCRdb lists only in-frame clones, some missing. This sample has around 250,000 clones; 90% to 95% occur once, and the top ten carry about 1.2%. The data were obtained in a study of blood T cell repertoires in COVID-19. For the study at large: The analysed material was cDNA or gDNA that came from T cells, B-cell-depleted T cells, or PBMCs.

Participants had their cohort set by participant-reported clinical history. The CDR3 consists of 12 residues. Deletions cut 8 bases from V and 8 bases from J, with 15 bases between. The chain employs TRBV12-3 or TRBV12-4 and TRBJ1-2; D possibly corresponds to TRBD1 (5 bases). The sequenced sample was PBMCs or T cells enriched from blood (not recorded which). The TCR originated in a human donor in a cohort exposed to, infected with or recovered from COVID-19 (not recorded which). The donor label of this sample is uncertain. The CDR3 region is CASRRGVIGYTF. The CDR3 nucleotides are TGTGCCAGCCGACGGGGGGTGATAGGCTACACCTTC.